The source of this TCR beta chain is a study of T cell repertoires in cytomegalovirus infection. Study at large: Public TCR beta signature analysis indicated the presence of both CMV infection and matching HLA type. General observations from the study: Carriers of CMV plus the relevant HLA were identified by cumulative public TCR beta family frequency. Across the ex vivo response, the dominant clonotypes were HLA-C-restricted CMV-specific TCR beta clonotypes.

There are a few counts of this clonotype. The target antigen is unknown. V was pared by 5 bases and J by 4 bases, with 12 bases between. From germline, CDR1 is MDHEN and CDR2 SYDVKM. The CDR3 consists of 14 residues. Via MiXCR, TCRdb re-called the reads, giving one row per CDR3 protein. The table includes about 150,000 distinct CDR3 sequences, approximately 17% detected once. The receptor was isolated from a human donor in good health (CMV status not recorded). Some clones in this sample may be carry-over from other donors' samples. This chain links TRBV28 with TRBJ2-1; D gene unclear. Sequencing was done on a sample of CD8+ T cells from PBMCs. As DNA, the CDR3 is TGTGCCAGCAGTCACACGCAGGTTTACAATGAGCAGTTCTTC. Translating gives CASSHTQVYNEQFF.